This record looks at one T cell receptor beta chain sequence and its context. Its antigen is not known. CD45RO-negative CD8 cells positively selected for CCR7 made up the naive population, which excluded terminally differentiated effector memory CD45RA+ cells. Assay: immunoSEQ multiplex PCR; the TCRdb copy retains only in-frame clones and omits some. Found here are hundreds of thousands of clones, approximately 90% of them singletons; the top ten hold 24%. The data were obtained in a study of shared clonotypes between healthy human individuals. Whole-study context: Each donor had three CD4 naive, three CD4 memory, two CD8 naive and one CD8 memory plate.

The CDR3 has 14 amino acids. The V gene lost 9 bases and the J gene lost 8 bases, with 19 bases spanning the gap. The germline V gene encodes CDR1 LNHNV and CDR2 YYDKDF (reference sequence). The study, taken as a whole, reports: Naive subsets typically showed greater estimated richness than memory subsets.

The chain employs TRBV15 and TRBJ1-4; the D is unclear. This sequence originates from a man aged 25 to 40 in good health. The sample comprised naive CD8+ T cells sorted from blood. The CDR3 nucleotides read TGTGCCACGAGAAGCGGGCTCTCGGGGGAAAAACTGTTTTTT. Translating it yields CATRSGLSGEKLFF. Combining the CDR3 with reference TRBV15 and TRBJ1-4 gives the whole variable domain DAMVIQNPRYQVTQFGKPVTLSCSQTLNHNVMYWYQQKSSQAPKLLFHYYDKDFNNEADTPDNFQSRRPNTSFCFLDIRSPGLGDTAMYLCATRSGLSGEKLFFGSGTQLSVL.